This TCR beta chain was documented in a study of tumor-infiltrating lymphocytes in primary liver carcinoma. As for the study in general: These were node-negative, non-metastatic T1-T3 tumors of roughly 4.2 to 11 cm.

Production of TCR beta cDNA used roughly 500 ng total RNA together with a constant-region primer. Construction of TCR beta libraries relied on three successive nested multiplex PCR rounds employing slightly modified ARM-PCR. Primers for the first two PCR rounds were TRBV1-TRBV30 forward primers and a C-beta reverse primer (about 9 cycles per round). TCRdb redid the calling of the multiplex PCR reads with MiXCR, one entry per CDR3 protein. The sample consists of about 210,000 distinct CDR3 sequences, over 80% of them appearing once. For each extraction, RNA and DNA were obtained together from 20-30 mg of unsorted bulk tissue. At sampling, these chronic HBV carriers had received no treatment. The CDR3 extends over 18 amino acids. V lost 1 base to trimming and J lost 0 bases; unmatched junction nucleotides: 8. Germline V gives CDR1 MGHRA, CDR2 YSYEKL. Notes on the study in general: Only about 7.5-24% of top clones were detected in all five tumor regions.

In regard to this clonotype: The antigen is undetermined.

The sequenced material came from tumor tissue from primary liver carcinoma. The chain recombines TRBV4-1 with TRBJ1-4; 7 bases agree with TRBD1. This clonotype was obtained from a middle-aged man with primary liver carcinoma and hepatitis B virus infection. The CDR3 DNA follows: TGCGCCAGCAGCCAAGCGGCTGGACAGGATGCAACTAATGAAAAACTGTTTTTT. This gives the protein CASSQAAGQDATNEKLFF.